The 7 T cell receptor delta chains reported below all come from one sample, sequenced in a study of γδ T cells in repeated Plasmodium falciparum infection. TCRdb re-analyzed the multiplex PCR reads via CATT. Here the sample spans more than 70,000 delta-chain clones, 0.8% to 1% being singletons. Gammadelta T cells were flow-sorted from PBMC into Vgamma9/Vdelta2+ and Vdelta2-negative populations for bulk analysis. The sequenced sample consisted of gamma-delta T cells from blood. These receptors were collected from a pool of human donors (malaria-infected and uninfected, not separated).

This clone was picked up many times. A far larger clone is one base from this, pointing to a likely read error. Within the sample, other DNA sequences also encode this same CDR3. In DNA form, the CDR3 reads TGTGCTCTTGGGGACTACCACCGCCCTACGTACGATTGGACAGGCGCCACCGATAAACTCATCTTT. It specifies CALGDYHRPTYDWTGATDKLIF. The J gene is TRDJ1, the V gene TRDV1, with TRDD2 as a possible D gene (5 bases). Germline V gene lookup returns CDR1 TSWWSYY and CDR2 QGS. The CDR3 is 22 residues long. Trimming removed 3 bases at V and 1 base at J, with 33 bases between.

With respect to this clone: The translation of this DNA and the TCRdb protein of a much larger clone differ at residue 10, probably owing to a read error; the protein shown here is translated from the DNA. The CDR3, as DNA: TGTGCCTGTGACCCAGCATCACTGGGGGGTCCTCACACCGATAAACTCATCTTT. This codes for CACDPASLGGPHTDKLIF. The V and J genes are TRDV2 and TRDJ1; 8 nucleotides match TRDD3. The V and J ends lost 3 bases and 0 bases, in that order; junction bases with no gene match: 14. Germline loops: CDR1 GEAIGNYY, CDR2 EKD. The CDR3 runs 18 residues.

Of note for this clone: The protein TCRdb gives is from a much larger clone and does not agree with this DNA's translation at residue 7, likely a read error; the protein shown here comes from the DNA. The V call is TRDV2, the J call TRDJ1, with 7 bases matching TRDD3. TCRdb leaves out the J gene; it was filled in here by matching the DNA to germline. Germline-derived CDR1 and CDR2 are GEAIGNYY and EKD. The CDR3 consists of 18 residues. After removal of 0 bases from V and 1 base from J, the junction contained 13 bases not matched to a gene. In nucleotides, the CDR3 is TGTGCCTGTGACACCGTTATTGGGGGACATCGACTCACCGATAAACTCATCTTT. It is translated as CACDTVIGGHRLTDKLIF.

Remarks on this clone: This DNA's translation differs at residue 15 from TCRdb's protein, which comes from a much larger clone; a read error is likely, and the protein shown is translated from the DNA. The chain has TRDV1 and TRDJ1; 12 bases match TRDD3. Since TCRdb gives no J gene, matching the DNA to germline was used here to assign it. Germline V lookup: CDR1 TSWWSYY, CDR2 QGS. The CDR3 is 18 residues long. CDR3 nucleotides: TGTGCTCTTGGGGACGGCTCCTGGGGGATACGAGACACCGATAGACTCATCTTT. Translation: CALGDGSWGIRDTDRLIF.

This clone has a count of ten or more. The chain uses TRDV2 and TRDJ1, with unresolved D. V was clipped by 1 base and J by 0 bases, with 11 bases between them. CDR3 length: 15 amino acids. CDR1 GEAIGNYY and CDR2 EKD come from the germline V gene. The CDR3 coding sequence is TGTGCCTGTGACACACGCTACTCGTACACCGATAAACTCATCTTT. It is translated as CACDTRYSYTDKLIF.

About this clone: A single base is all that separates this from a far larger clone, so a read error is likely. This CDR3 is also generated by other DNA sequences in the sample. The J gene is TRDJ1, the V gene TRDV1; the match to TRDD3 covers 10 bases. The CDR3 has 16 residues. V trimming: 6 bases; J trimming: 10 bases; junction bases outside the gene matches: 17. Germline V lookup: CDR1 TSWWSYY, CDR2 QGS. In nucleotides, the CDR3 is TGTGCTCTTGGTGTTTTAGGGTACTGGGGGATGGCAGGACTCATCTTT. Its translation: CALGVLGYWGMAGLIF.

For this clone: TCRdb records a much larger clone's protein for this DNA, with a difference at residue 15 that likely arises from a read error; the protein given is the translation of the DNA. This chain links TRDV2 with TRDJ1; 9 bases line up with TRDD3. TCRdb carries no J gene annotation; the J gene was assigned here by matching the DNA with germline. Germline V gene lookup returns CDR1 GEAIGNYY and CDR2 EKD. This CDR3 spans 18 amino acids. The CDR3 DNA sequence: TGTGCCTGTGACGGAATCGAAACACTGGGGGACTACACCGATATACTCATCTTT. It yields the protein CACDGIETLGDYTDILIF.